This entry concerns a single T cell receptor (beta chain). The antigen is unknown. This entry comes from a study of OX40 agonist ivuxolimab in advanced cancers. Looking at the study overall: The patients received agonistic anti-OX40 (CD134) antibody ivuxolimab. Patients received intravenous ivuxolimab every 2 weeks at 0.01 to 10 mg/kg. Partial responses were achieved by three patients, of whom one had hepatocellular carcinoma and two had cutaneous melanoma.

Looked up from germline, CDR1 is LNHDA and CDR2 is SQIVND (reference sequence). The length of the CDR3 is 14 residues. V trimming: 6 bases; J trimming: 1 base; junction bases outside the gene matches: 4. Generated by immunoSEQ multiplex PCR, the TCRdb table keeps only in-frame clones and is missing some. The sample has approximately 50,000 clones, around 83% seen once. The study's findings and limits: Compared with CD4+, CD8+ T cells on average had more expanded clones.

The chain employs TRBV19 and TRBJ1-1; the match to TRBD1 covers 8 bases. The sequences come from CD4+ or CD8+ T cells sorted from blood, collected in a trial of the OX40 agonist ivuxolimab. This TCR came from an adult with an advanced solid tumor such as melanoma, head and neck, liver or kidney cancer. The CDR3, as DNA: TGTGCCAGTAGCTCGGGACAGGCGAACACTGAAGCTTTCTTT. Protein sequence: CASSSGQANTEAFF.